This T cell receptor beta chain was identified in a study of T cell responses to AZD1222 COVID-19 vaccine. Study-level findings and limits: Close to half of all spike-specific TCRs reportedly target regions of the variants that are unmutated. At baseline, seropositivity was found in only six AZD1222 recipients.

There are 16 residues in the CDR3. Trimming stripped 0 bases from V and 2 bases from J, with 15 bases between. CDR1 is SGHRS, CDR2 YFSETQ, per germline. Concerning this clone: What it recognizes is unknown.

Assay used: immunoSEQ multiplex PCR; TCRdb lists only in-frame clones, some missing. This sample carries about 83,000 clones, 88% of them seen once, and the ten largest clones take around 4.5%. The clonotype originates from an adult in good health. Material: peripheral blood, obtained on day 0 of MenACWY control vaccination. This rearrangement joins TRBV5-1 to TRBJ2-7; no clear D. CDR3 in DNA: TGCGCCAGCAGCTTGGCGCCTATTGCGCCCCCCTACGAGCAGTACTTC. Protein sequence: CASSLAPIAPPYEQYF.